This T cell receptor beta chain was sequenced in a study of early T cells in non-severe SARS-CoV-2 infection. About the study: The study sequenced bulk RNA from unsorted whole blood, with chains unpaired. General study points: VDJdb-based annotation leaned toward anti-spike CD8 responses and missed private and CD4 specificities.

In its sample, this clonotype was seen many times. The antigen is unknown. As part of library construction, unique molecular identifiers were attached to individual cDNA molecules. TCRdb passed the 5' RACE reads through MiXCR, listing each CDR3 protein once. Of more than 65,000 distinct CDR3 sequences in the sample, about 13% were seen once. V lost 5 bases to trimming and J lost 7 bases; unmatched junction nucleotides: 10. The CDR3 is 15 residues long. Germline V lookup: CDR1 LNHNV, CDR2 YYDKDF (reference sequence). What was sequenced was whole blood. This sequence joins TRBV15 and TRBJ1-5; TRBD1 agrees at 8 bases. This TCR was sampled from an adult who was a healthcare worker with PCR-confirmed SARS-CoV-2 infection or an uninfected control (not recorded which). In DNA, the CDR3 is TGTGCCACCAGCCTAGACAGGGGTTCCCCCCAGCCCCAGCATTTT. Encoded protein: CATSLDRGSPQPQHF.